This T cell receptor (beta chain) derives from a study of T cell repertoires in cytomegalovirus infection (dated by TCRdb to about 2019). At the level of the whole study: The HLA type of each donor mattered for the analysis, because public TCR beta signatures pointed to carriage of CMV infection along with the matching HLA type.

Instrument used: Illumina HiSeq 1500. TCRdb trimmed public reads at Q25 via fastp, called clones via MiXCR and kept in-frame beta chains. Duplicate CDR3 protein sequences are folded into a single record with the most common DNA and genes. The sample table records about 360,000 distinct CDR3 sequences; around 18% of these occur just once. The ten biggest clones cover 7.5% to 9% of the sample. The CDR3 numbers 14 residues from cysteine through phenylalanine. Of all the DNA, just the CDR3 is kept, 42 bases in frame from base 1. The germline V gene supplies CDR1 SNHLY and CDR2 FYNNEI. The full study reports these points: In the ex vivo response, HLA-C-restricted CMV-specific TCR beta clonotypes were dominant, and in two of eight donors the single most frequent clonotype came from this HLA-C-restricted group. In both this cohort and an independent cohort of 352 donors, the cumulative frequency of public TCR beta family members distinguished carriers of CMV infection plus the relevant HLA type.

As concerns this clonotype: What this receptor recognizes is not known. At one end, the junction sequence differs from germline, possibly due to a read error.

The rearrangement joined TRBV2 to TRBJ1-6; the junction holds 10 bases that match TRBD1. The sample consisted of PBMCs. This receptor was obtained from a human donor in good health (CMV status not recorded). Some clones in this sample may be carry-over from other donors' samples. Read as DNA, the sequence is TGTGCCAGCAGATCCGGGACAGGGGATTCACCCCTCCGCTTT. Its protein product is CASRSGTGDSPLRF.